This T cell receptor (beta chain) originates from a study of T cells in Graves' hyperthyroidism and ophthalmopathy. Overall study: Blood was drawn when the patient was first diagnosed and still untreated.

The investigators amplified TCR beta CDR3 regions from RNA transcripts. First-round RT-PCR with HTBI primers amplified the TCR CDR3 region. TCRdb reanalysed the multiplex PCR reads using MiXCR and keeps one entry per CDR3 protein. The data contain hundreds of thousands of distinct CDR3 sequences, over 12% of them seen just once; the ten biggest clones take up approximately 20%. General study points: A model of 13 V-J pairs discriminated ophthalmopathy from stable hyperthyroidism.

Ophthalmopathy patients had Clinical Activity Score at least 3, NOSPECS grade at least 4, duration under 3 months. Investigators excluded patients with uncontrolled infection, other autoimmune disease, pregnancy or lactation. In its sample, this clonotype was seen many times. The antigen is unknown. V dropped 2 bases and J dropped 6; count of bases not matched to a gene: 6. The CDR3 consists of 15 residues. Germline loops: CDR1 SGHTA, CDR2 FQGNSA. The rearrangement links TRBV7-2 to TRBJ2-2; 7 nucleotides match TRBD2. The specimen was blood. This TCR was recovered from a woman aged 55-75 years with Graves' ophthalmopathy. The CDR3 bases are TGTGCCAGCAGCTTAACTGGGCGGGAGTCCGGGGAGCTGTTTTTT. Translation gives CASSLTGRESGELFF.